The 8 T cell receptor beta chains presented below share a single source sample, sequenced in a study of shared clonotypes between healthy human individuals. Sequenced by immunoSEQ multiplex PCR; TCRdb stores in-frame clones only, minus some. The sample yields roughly 700,000 clones, less than 95% seen once. Sequenced: memory CD8+ T cells from PBMCs. Documented subset: CD45RO+ cells pooled with CCR7-negative TemRA cells. These receptors were taken from a man aged 18-30 years in good health. Some clones in this sample may be carry-over from other donors' samples.

The chain recombines TRBV30 with TRBJ1-2, with a weak D call TRBD1 (6 bases). The CDR3 has 14 amino acids. The germline gives CDR1 GTSNPN, CDR2 SVGIG (reference sequence). Trimming removed 4 bases from V and 4 bases from J, with 16 bases in between. CDR3 DNA sequence: TGTGCCTGGACCGAAGGCAGGGGTTCCTATGGCTACACCTTC. Translated: CAWTEGRGSYGYTF. The full variable domain, completed using reference TRBV30 and TRBJ1-2, is SQTIHQWPATLVQPVGSPLSLECTVEGTSNPNLYWYRQAAGRGLQLLFYSVGIGQISSEVPQNLSASRPQDRQFILSSKKLLLSDSGFYLCAWTEGRGSYGYTFGSGTRLTVV.

The chain uses TRBV11-2 and TRBJ1-5; D not resolved. Germline CDR1 is SGHAT and CDR2 is FQNNGV. V lost 1 base to trimming and J lost 7 bases, with 14 bases between them. The CDR3 spans 15 residues. DNA for the CDR3: TGTGCCAGCAGCTTAGGTGAGGGTCTAGGGCAGCCCCAGCATTTT. Its protein is CASSLGEGLGQPQHF. The entire variable domain, with the rest obtained from reference TRBV11-2 and TRBJ1-5, is as follows: EAGVAQSPRYKIIEKRQSVAFWCNPISGHATLYWYQQILGQGPKLLIQFQNNGVVDDSQLPKDRFSAERLKGVDSTLKIQPAKLEDSAVYLCASSLGEGLGQPQHFGDGTRLSIL.

J is TRBJ2-1 and V is TRBV6-5; D call uncertain. The CDR3 runs 13 residues. The germline V gene has CDR1 MNHEY and CDR2 SVGAGI. Trimming pared 7 bases from V and 7 bases from J, leaving 14 bases between. In DNA form, the CDR3 reads TGTGCCAGCACCGACAACGCAGGAAATGAGCAGTTCTTC. Its protein is CASTDNAGNEQFF.

This chain uses TRBV4-1 with TRBJ1-1; the D is unclear. Between the trimmed V and J ends, which lost 2 bases and 4 bases, there was a span of 11 bases. Germline values: CDR1 MGHRA, CDR2 YSYEKL. The CDR3 sequence is 14 residues long. The chain's CDR3 is CASSQLVRATEAFF. The CDR3, as DNA: TGCGCCAGCAGCCAACTCGTACGGGCCACTGAAGCTTTCTTT.

The V and J genes are TRBV6-5 and TRBJ2-2; D assignment may be TRBD1 or TRBD2 (5 bases each). Per germline, CDR1 MNHEY and CDR2 SVGAGI. This CDR3 has 14 residues. Trimming stripped 7 bases from V and 7 bases from J, with 16 bases between. CDR3 DNA: TGTGCCAGCATCTCGGGGCAGCCCGGCGGGGAGCTGTTTTTT. Translating gives CASISGQPGGELFF.

The chain recombines TRBV9 with TRBJ2-5, with D tentatively TRBD1 or TRBD2 (5 bases each). Germline CDR1 and CDR2: SGDLS and YYNGEE. V was clipped by 0 bases and J by 5 bases, with 11 bases between them. The CDR3 runs 14 residues. In DNA form, the CDR3 reads TGTGCCAGCAGCGTAGACGGGGCTTGGGAGACCCAGTACTTC. This codes for CASSVDGAWETQYF.

The chain is built from TRBV10-3 and TRBJ1-3; weak D call: TRBD1 (5 bases). Germline V gene data show CDR1 as ENHRY and CDR2 as SYGVKD. Trimming pared 4 bases from V and 10 bases from J, leaving 23 bases between. This CDR3 spans 16 amino acids. Here the CDR3 reads CAISGKPGPTTGTIYF. The CDR3 nucleotides are TGTGCCATCAGTGGGAAACCGGGACCCACAACGGGGACCATATATTTT.

The rearrangement uses TRBV30 and TRBJ1-2; 7 bases fit TRBD1. Germline V gives CDR1 GTSNPN, CDR2 SVGIG (reference sequence). Losses at the gene ends were 1 base for V and 4 bases for J; bases not matched to a gene: 12. This CDR3 is 16 amino acids long. CDR3 DNA sequence: TGTGCCTGGAGTGAGTTCGTACAGGGGTTCCGCTATGGCTACACCTTC. Translating gives CAWSEFVQGFRYGYTF.